The 18 T cell receptor beta chains presented below share a single source sample, sequenced in a study of blood T cell repertoires in COVID-19. Some clones are missing from TCRdb's copy, which holds only in-frame ones; the method was immunoSEQ multiplex PCR. The repertoire has about 180,000 clones, approximately 87% of them found once; the top ten carry just under 2.5%. Sample: peripheral blood. The receptors derive from a man aged 35 to 55 with active or convalescent COVID-19.

The V and J genes are TRBV7-3 and TRBJ1-6; 7 bases align to TRBD1. The CDR3 sequence is 14 residues long. Trimming took 5 bases from V and 9 from J; bases not matched to a gene: 7. Germline lookup yields CDR1 SGHTA and CDR2 FQGTGA. CDR3 bases: TGTGCCAGCAGCCTAGACAGGGATAGTTCACCCCTCCACTTT. As protein: CASSLDRDSSPLHF. Looking up the rest from reference TRBV7-3 and TRBJ1-6 gives the full variable domain: GAGVSQTPSNKVTEKGKYVELRCDPISGHTALYWYRQSLGQGPEFLIYFQGTGAADDSGLPNDRFFAVRPEGSVSTLKIQRTERGDSAVYLCASSLDRDSSPLHFGNGTRLTVT.

The gene calls are TRBV6-5 and TRBJ2-7; no clear D. V was pared by 3 bases and J by 1 base, with 7 bases between. Germline CDR1 and CDR2: MNHEY and SVGAGI. This CDR3 region has 13 residues. The CDR3 nucleotides are TGTGCCAGCAGTTATCGTCTTTCCTACGAGCAGTACTTC. Translation: CASSYRLSYEQYF.

The genes are TRBV7-9 and TRBJ2-1, with D possibly being TRBD1 (5 bases). Per germline, CDR1 SEHNR and CDR2 FQNEAQ (reference sequence). Trimming took off 1 base at V and 0 bases at J, with 16 bases between the two ends. This CDR3 contains 18 residues. The DNA of the CDR3 is TGTGCCAGCAGCTTAGTTCCGTGGGGCCGGAGCTCCTACAATGAGCAGTTCTTC. Protein: CASSLVPWGRSSYNEQFF.

This chain links TRBV29-1 with TRBJ2-5; 11 nucleotides match TRBD1. V gave up 6 bases and J gave up 2 bases; unmatched junction bases: 11. This CDR3 region has 16 residues. Germline V gene lookup returns CDR1 SQVTM and CDR2 ANQGSEA. The CDR3 reads CSVSLAGQGGQETQYF. The CDR3 nucleotides read TGCAGCGTGTCTCTTGCGGGACAGGGGGGTCAAGAGACCCAGTACTTC.

The chain has TRBV7-9 and TRBJ1-4; D is ambiguous. This CDR3 has 15 residues. Germline V gene data show CDR1 as SEHNR and CDR2 as FQNEAQ (reference sequence). V was pared by 5 bases and J by 1 base, with 11 bases between. As DNA, the CDR3 is TGTGCCAGCAGCCCGGGGTCTGTAACTAATGAAAAACTGTTTTTT. It codes for CASSPGSVTNEKLFF.

The chain uses TRBV2 and TRBJ1-2; D is possibly TRBD1 (5 bases). The V and J ends lost 2 bases and 4 bases respectively, with 11 bases between them. CDR3 size: 14 residues. Germline V lookup: CDR1 SNHLY, CDR2 FYNNEI. CDR3 in amino acids: CASSESRALYGYTF. CDR3 bases: TGTGCCAGCAGTGAAAGCAGGGCCCTCTATGGCTACACCTTC.

This chain uses TRBV5-1 with TRBJ2-7, with TRBD1 identical over 10 bases. CDR1 is SGHRS and CDR2 is YFSETQ in the germline V gene. There are 16 residues in the CDR3. The J segment lost 4 bases and the V segment lost 0 bases, leaving 7 bases of the junction unmatched. CDR3 in amino acids: CASSLAGQGTPYEQYF. In DNA, the CDR3 is TGCGCCAGCAGCTTGGCGGGACAGGGGACCCCATACGAGCAGTACTTC. Based on the CDR3 plus reference TRBV5-1 and TRBJ2-7, the full variable domain is KAGVTQTPRYLIKTRGQQVTLSCSPISGHRSVSWYQQTPGQGLQFLFEYFSETQRNKGNFPGRFSGRQFSNSRSEMNVSTLELGDSALYLCASSLAGQGTPYEQYFGPGTRLTVT.

The CDR3 DNA reads as TGTGCCAGCAGCAACAGGGTCTCCGGGGCCAACGTCCTGACTTTC. Its translation: CASSNRVSGANVLTF. The V and J genes are TRBV5-4 and TRBJ2-6; perhaps TRBD1 as D (6 bases). V was shortened by 4 bases and J by 4 bases, with 12 bases between the two germline ends. Germline CDR1 is SGHNT and CDR2 is YYREEE (reference sequence). There are 15 residues in the CDR3.

J is TRBJ1-4 and V is TRBV3-1 (or the pseudogene TRBV3-2), with D possibly matching TRBD1 (6 bases). CDR3 length equals 17 residues. CDR1 LGHDT and CDR2 YNNKEL come from the germline V gene (reference sequence). With 0 bases removed from V and 2 bases from J, the gap between germline ends came to 13 bases. CDR3 nucleotides: TGTGCCAGCAGCCAAGAGCTCAGACAGGCCACTAATGAAAAACTGTTTTTT. It translates to CASSQELRQATNEKLFF.

The chain recombines TRBV10-3 with TRBJ1-2; TRBD1 matches at 10 bases. This CDR3 comprises 16 residues. The V and J ends lost 3 bases and 5 bases, in that order; junction bases with no gene match: 9. Germline CDR1 ENHRY, CDR2 SYGVKD. CDR3 DNA: TGTGCCATCAGTGACCAACCGGACAGGGGGTTGTATGGCTACACCTTC. It translates to CAISDQPDRGLYGYTF.

In regard to this clone: In the same sample, other DNA sequences code for this CDR3. The chain recombines TRBV6-5 with TRBJ1-1; no clear D gene. The V gene lost 2 bases and the J gene lost 1 base, with 5 bases spanning the gap. This CDR3 comprises 13 residues. CDR1 MNHEY and CDR2 SVGAGI come from the germline V gene. The CDR3 DNA is TGTGCCAGCAGTTACGGGCAGAACACTGAAGCTTTCTTT. It is translated as CASSYGQNTEAFF.

The chain has TRBV5-8 and TRBJ2-1, with D possibly being TRBD1 (6 bases). The length of the CDR3 is 13 residues. V lost 6 bases and J lost 6, with 13 bases in between. Germline-derived CDR1 and CDR2 are SGHTS and YDEGEE. This CDR3 reads CASNKGQSNEQFF. The DNA for the CDR3 is TGTGCCAGCAACAAAGGACAGAGCAATGAGCAGTTCTTC. The whole variable domain, remainder taken from reference TRBV5-8 and TRBJ2-1, is EAGVTQSPTHLIKTRGQQATLRCSPISGHTSVYWYQQALGLGLQFLLWYDEGEERNRGNFPPRFSGRQFPNYSSELNVNALELEDSALYLCASNKGQSNEQFFGPGTRLTVL.

This clone was observed a single time. The V call is TRBV11-2, the J call TRBJ2-5; tentatively, D is TRBD2 (5 bases). The CDR3 loop spans 16 amino acids. The germline V gene has CDR1 SGHAT and CDR2 FQNNGV. V lost 4 bases, J lost 4 bases, and 19 bases lay in between. Written as DNA, the CDR3 is TGTGCCAGCAGCTCAGCGGAGACCCCCCTTCGAGAGACCCAGTACTTC. It specifies CASSSAETPLRETQYF.

This clone came up many times. CDR3 sequence reads: CASKRDRGVEKLFF. CDR3 in DNA: TGTGCCAGCAAGAGAGACAGGGGAGTTGAAAAACTGTTTTTT. This sequence joins TRBV2 and TRBJ1-4; 8 bases fit TRBD1. The CDR3 totals 14 residues. V shed 7 bases and J 7 bases; nucleotides not matched to a gene: 8. The germline gives CDR1 SNHLY, CDR2 FYNNEI.

In its sample, this clone was seen once. This chain joins TRBV4-1 and TRBJ1-1, with D tentatively TRBD1 (5 bases). Trimming cost V 0 bases and J 2 bases, with 19 bases left between them. The length of the CDR3 is 18 residues. Germline CDR1 reads MGHRA; CDR2 reads YSYEKL. CDR3 in DNA: TGCGCCAGCAGCCAAGAGTCCTACCACAGGTCATCTAACACTGAAGCTTTCTTT. This gives the protein CASSQESYHRSSNTEAFF.

This clone was detected only once. The chain has TRBV25-1 and TRBJ1-6, with D uncertain. The CDR3 length is 13 residues. Trimming cost V 6 bases and J 10 bases, with 13 bases left between them. Germline CDR1 reads MGHDK; CDR2 reads SYGVNS. The CDR3 is CASRLVVWSPLHF. The CDR3, as DNA: TGTGCCAGCAGACTGGTAGTATGGTCACCCCTCCACTTT.

This rearrangement joins TRBV6-1 to TRBJ1-2; no definite D call. Germline V gene data show CDR1 as MNHNS and CDR2 as SASEGT. V was clipped by 2 bases and J by 6 bases, with 13 bases between them. CDR3 size: 14 residues. CDR3 bases: TGTGCCAGCAGTGAATTCAAAGCTCCGCATGGCTACACCTTC. Translating gives CASSEFKAPHGYTF.

V gene TRBV21-1 combines with J gene TRBJ2-3; the table calls TRBD1, which could not be checked here. TRBV21-1 is assigned pseudogene status. This CDR3 spans 16 amino acids. CDR3: CASSLMADRSTDTQYF. The CDR3 region has the DNA TGTGCCAGCAGCCTAATGGCGGACAGAAGCACAGATACGCAGTATTTT.